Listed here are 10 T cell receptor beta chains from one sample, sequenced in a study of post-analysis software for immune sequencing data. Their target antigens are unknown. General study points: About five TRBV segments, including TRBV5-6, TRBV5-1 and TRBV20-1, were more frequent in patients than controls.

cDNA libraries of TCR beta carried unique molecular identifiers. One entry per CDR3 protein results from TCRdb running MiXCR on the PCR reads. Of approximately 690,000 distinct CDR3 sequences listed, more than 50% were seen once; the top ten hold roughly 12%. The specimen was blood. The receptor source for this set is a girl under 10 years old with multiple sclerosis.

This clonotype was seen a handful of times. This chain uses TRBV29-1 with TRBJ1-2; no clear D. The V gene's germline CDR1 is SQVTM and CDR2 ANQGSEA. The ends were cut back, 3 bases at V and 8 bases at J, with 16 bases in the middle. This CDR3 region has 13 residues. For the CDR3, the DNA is TGCAGCGTTGACGGGGTGGTAGGGAAGGGCTACACCTTC. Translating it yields CSVDGVVGKGYTF.

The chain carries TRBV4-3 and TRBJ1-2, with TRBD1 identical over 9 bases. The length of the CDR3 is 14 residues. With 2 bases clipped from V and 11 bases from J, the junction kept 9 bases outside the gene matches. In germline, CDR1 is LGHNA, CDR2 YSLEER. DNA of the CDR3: TGCGCCAGCAGCCAAATCGGGACAGGGAACAGTTACACCTTC. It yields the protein CASSQIGTGNSYTF.

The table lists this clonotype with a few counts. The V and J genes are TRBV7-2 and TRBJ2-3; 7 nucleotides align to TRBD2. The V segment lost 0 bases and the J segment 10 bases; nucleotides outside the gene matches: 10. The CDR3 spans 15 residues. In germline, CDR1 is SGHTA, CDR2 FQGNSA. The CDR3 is CASSLASGLVAAQYF. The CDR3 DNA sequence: TGTGCCAGCAGCTTAGCGAGCGGACTAGTAGCCGCGCAGTATTTT.

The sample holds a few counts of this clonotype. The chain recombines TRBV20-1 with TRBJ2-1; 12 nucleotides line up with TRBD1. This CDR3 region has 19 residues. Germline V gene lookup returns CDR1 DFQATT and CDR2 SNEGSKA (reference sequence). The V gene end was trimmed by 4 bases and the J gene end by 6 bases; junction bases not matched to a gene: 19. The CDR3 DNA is TGCAGTGCTACCAAATGGGGGACAGGGGGCAGCGCAGGGGGCAATGAGCAGTTCTTC. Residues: CSATKWGTGGSAGGNEQFF.

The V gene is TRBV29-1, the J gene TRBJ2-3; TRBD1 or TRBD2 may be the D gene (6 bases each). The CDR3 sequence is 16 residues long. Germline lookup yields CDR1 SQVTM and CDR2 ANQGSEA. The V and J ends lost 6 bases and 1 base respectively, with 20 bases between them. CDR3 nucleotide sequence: TGCAGCGTCCTTGGGGGGCCAGCGGGTCGCACAGATACGCAGTATTTT. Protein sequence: CSVLGGPAGRTDTQYF.

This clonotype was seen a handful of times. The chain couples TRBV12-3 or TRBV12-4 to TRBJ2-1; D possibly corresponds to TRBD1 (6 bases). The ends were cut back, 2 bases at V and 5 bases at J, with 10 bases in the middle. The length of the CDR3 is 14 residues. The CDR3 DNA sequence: TGTGCCAGCAGTTTAAGGACAGTCAACAATGAGCAGTTCTTC. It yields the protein CASSLRTVNNEQFF.

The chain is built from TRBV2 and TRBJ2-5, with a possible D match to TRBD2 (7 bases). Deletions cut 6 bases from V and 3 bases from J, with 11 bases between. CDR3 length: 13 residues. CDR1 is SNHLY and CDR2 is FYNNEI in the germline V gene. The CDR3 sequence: CASSRGAKETQYF. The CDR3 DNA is TGTGCCAGCAGCCGGGGGGCAAAAGAGACCCAGTACTTC.

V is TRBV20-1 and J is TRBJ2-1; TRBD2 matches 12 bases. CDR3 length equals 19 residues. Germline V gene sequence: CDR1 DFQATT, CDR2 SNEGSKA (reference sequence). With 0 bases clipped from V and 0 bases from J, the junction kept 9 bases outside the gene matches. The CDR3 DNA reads TGCAGTGCTAGAGATTTGACTAGCGGGAGTCTCGGCTCCTACAATGAGCAGTTCTTC. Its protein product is CSARDLTSGSLGSYNEQFF.

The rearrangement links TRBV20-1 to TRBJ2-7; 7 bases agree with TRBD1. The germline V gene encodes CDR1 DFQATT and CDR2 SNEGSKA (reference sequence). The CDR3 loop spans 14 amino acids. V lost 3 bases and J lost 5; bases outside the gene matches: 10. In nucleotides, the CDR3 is TGCAGTGCTAGCCCCGACAGGGTTTCCCACGAGCAGTACTTC. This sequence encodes CSASPDRVSHEQYF.

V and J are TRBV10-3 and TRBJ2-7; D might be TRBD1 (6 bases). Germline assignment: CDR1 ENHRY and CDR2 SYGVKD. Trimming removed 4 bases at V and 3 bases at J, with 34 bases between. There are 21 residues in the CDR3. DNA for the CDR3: TGTGCCATCAGTGTTTCCGGCCTCCGTGGCCCCGACTCCTGGGGGCTCTACGAGCAGTACTTC. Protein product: CAISVSGLRGPDSWGLYEQYF.